Below are 7 T cell receptor beta chains sequenced from a single sample in a study of blood T cell repertoires in COVID-19. Produced via immunoSEQ multiplex PCR; TCRdb's table is partial and in-frame only. The data hold 85,000 to 130,000 clones, with more than 80% observed a single time. The sequenced sample was peripheral blood. All receptors derive from a woman aged 60-75 years with acute or convalescent COVID-19.

This rearrangement joins TRBV11-3 to TRBJ2-2, with 12 bases lining up with TRBD2. The V and J ends lost 4 bases and 7 bases, in that order; junction bases with no gene match: 4. CDR3 length equals 15 residues. The germline gives CDR1 SGHNT, CDR2 YENEEA. The CDR3 DNA sequence: TGTGCCAGCAGCTCCGGGACTAGCGGGTTCGGGGAGCTGTTTTTT. Amino acid sequence: CASSSGTSGFGELFF.

The V call is TRBV18, the J call TRBJ2-5; 9 bases agree with TRBD1. Per the germline V gene, CDR1 is KGHSH and CDR2 is LQKENI. After removal of 3 bases from V and 4 bases from J, the junction contained 9 bases not matched to a gene. This CDR3 is built from 16 residues. The CDR3 DNA sequence: TGTGCCAGCTCACCGTCAACCACAGGGGGCGGAGAGACCCAGTACTTC. Translated, it gives CASSPSTTGGGETQYF.

The CDR3 coding sequence is TGTGCCAGCAGCTTAATGTCGGTTACCGATTATGGCTACACCTTC. This codes for CASSLMSVTDYGYTF. V is TRBV7-3 and J is TRBJ1-2; no firm D call. CDR1 and CDR2 from the germline V gene are SGHTA and FQGTGA. The ends were cut back, 1 base at V and 5 bases at J, with 14 bases in the middle. The CDR3 covers 15 residues.

This chain uses TRBV7-9 with TRBJ1-1; TRBD1 aligns across 10 bases. Germline CDR1 and CDR2: SEHNR and FQNEAQ (reference sequence). This CDR3 has 16 residues. V lost 5 bases, J lost 0 bases, and 6 bases stayed unmatched. The CDR3 DNA sequence: TGTGCCAGCAGCGTCGGGACAGGGGTCTTGAACACTGAAGCTTTCTTT. Translating it yields CASSVGTGVLNTEAFF.

V gene TRBV3-1 (or the pseudogene TRBV3-2) combines with J gene TRBJ1-3; D ambiguous. Germline assignment: CDR1 LGHDT and CDR2 YNNKEL (reference sequence). Trimming left V 4 bases short and J 0 bases short, with 10 bases between. There are 15 residues in the CDR3. The CDR3 DNA is TGTGCCAGCAGCCCCGACGGGAACTCTGGAAACACCATATATTTT. It yields the protein CASSPDGNSGNTIYF.

The chain recombines TRBV6-5 with TRBJ2-1; no definite D call. Trimming left V 8 bases short and J 4 bases short, with 18 bases between. Per germline, CDR1 MNHEY and CDR2 SVGAGI. The CDR3 totals 15 residues. The CDR3 bases are TGTGCCAGCCAACGGAGCGCACACACGTACAATGAGCAGTTCTTC. Translated: CASQRSAHTYNEQFF.

The CDR3 DNA reads TGTGCCAGCAGTTTTCCGACTAGCGGGAGGGCCTACTCCTACGAGCAGTACTTC. It encodes CASSFPTSGRAYSYEQYF. J is TRBJ2-7 and V is TRBV28; 14 bases fit TRBD2. CDR3 size: 18 residues. V was pared by 3 bases and J by 0 bases, with 7 bases of the junction left unmatched. The germline V gene encodes CDR1 MDHEN and CDR2 SYDVKM.